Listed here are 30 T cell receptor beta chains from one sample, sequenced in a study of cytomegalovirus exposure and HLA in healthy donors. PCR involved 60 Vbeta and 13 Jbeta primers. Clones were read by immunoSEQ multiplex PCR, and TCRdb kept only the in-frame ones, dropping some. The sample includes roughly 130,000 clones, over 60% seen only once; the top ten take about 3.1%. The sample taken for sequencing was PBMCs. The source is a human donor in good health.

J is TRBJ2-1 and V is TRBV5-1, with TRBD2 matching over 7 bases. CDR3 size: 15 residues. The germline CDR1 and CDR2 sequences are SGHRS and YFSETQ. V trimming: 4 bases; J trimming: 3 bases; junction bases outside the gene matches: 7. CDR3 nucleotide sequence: TGCGCCAGCAGCAACAGAGCGGGGAGCTACAATGAGCAGTTCTTC. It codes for CASSNRAGSYNEQFF.

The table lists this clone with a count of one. The CDR3 DNA sequence: TGTGCCAGCAGCGATAGACAGGGGTTCGACTACGAGCAGTACTTC. Translated, it gives CASSDRQGFDYEQYF. The chain is built from TRBV7-9 and TRBJ2-7, with TRBD1 matching over 8 bases. The CDR3 is made up of 15 amino acids. CDR1 is SEHNR and CDR2 is FQNEAQ in the germline V gene (reference sequence). The J segment lost 3 bases and the V segment lost 5 bases, leaving 9 bases of the junction unmatched.

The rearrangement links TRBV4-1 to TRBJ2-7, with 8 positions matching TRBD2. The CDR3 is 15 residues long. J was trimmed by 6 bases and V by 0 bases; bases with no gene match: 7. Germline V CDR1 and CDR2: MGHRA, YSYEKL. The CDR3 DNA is TGCGCCAGCAGCCAAGACCGCGGGGGGCGCCTCGAGCAGTACTTC. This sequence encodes CASSQDRGGRLEQYF.

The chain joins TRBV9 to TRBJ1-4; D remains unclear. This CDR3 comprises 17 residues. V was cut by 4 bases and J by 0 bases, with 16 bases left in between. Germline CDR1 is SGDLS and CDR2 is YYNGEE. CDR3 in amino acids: CASSLSRGSATNEKLFF. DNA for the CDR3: TGTGCCAGCAGCCTTAGTCGGGGATCTGCAACTAATGAAAAACTGTTTTTT.

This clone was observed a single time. The CDR3 sequence is CAWGKGDGAFF. CDR3 coding DNA: TGTGCCTGGGGGAAGGGGGACGGGGCTTTCTTT. The rearrangement uses TRBV30 and TRBJ1-1; tentatively, D is TRBD1 (6 bases). V gave up 5 bases and J gave up 11 bases, with 15 bases separating them. CDR3 size: 11 residues. Germline V gives CDR1 GTSNPN, CDR2 SVGIG (reference sequence).

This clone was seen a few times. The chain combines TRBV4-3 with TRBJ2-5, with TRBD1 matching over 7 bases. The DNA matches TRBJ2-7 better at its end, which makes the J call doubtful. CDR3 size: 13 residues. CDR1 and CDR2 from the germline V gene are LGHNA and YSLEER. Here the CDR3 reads CASSLGQSYEQYF. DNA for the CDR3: TGCGCCAGCAGCCTGGGACAGTCCTACGAGCAGTACTTC.

CDR3 DNA: TGCGCCAGCAGCTTGGGTAGCGGGGGGGTTAATGAGCAGTTCTTC. Protein product: CASSLGSGGVNEQFF. This chain connects TRBV5-1 to TRBJ2-1; 11 nucleotides match TRBD2. The trim removed 0 bases at V and 7 bases at J, leaving 3 bases unmatched. CDR3 size: 15 residues. Per the germline V gene, CDR1 is SGHRS and CDR2 is YFSETQ. The full variable domain, completed using reference TRBV5-1 and TRBJ2-1, is KAGVTQTPRYLIKTRGQQVTLSCSPISGHRSVSWYQQTPGQGLQFLFEYFSETQRNKGNFPGRFSGRQFSNSRSEMNVSTLELGDSALYLCASSLGSGGVNEQFFGPGTRLTVL.

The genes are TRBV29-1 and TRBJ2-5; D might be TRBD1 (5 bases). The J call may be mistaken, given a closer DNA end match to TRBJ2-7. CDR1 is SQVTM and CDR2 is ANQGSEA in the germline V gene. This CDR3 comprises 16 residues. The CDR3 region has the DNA TGCAGCGTGGGCGGACGGGCAGGGCAGGGTACCTACGAGCAGTACTTC. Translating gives CSVGGRAGQGTYEQYF.

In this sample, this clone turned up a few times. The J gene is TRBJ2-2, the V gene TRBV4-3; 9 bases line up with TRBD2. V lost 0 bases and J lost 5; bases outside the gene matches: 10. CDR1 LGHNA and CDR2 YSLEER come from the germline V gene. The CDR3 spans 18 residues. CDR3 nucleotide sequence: TGCGCCAGCAGCCAAGAAGCTAGCGGGAAAGGGAGAACCGGGGAGCTGTTTTTT. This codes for CASSQEASGKGRTGELFF.

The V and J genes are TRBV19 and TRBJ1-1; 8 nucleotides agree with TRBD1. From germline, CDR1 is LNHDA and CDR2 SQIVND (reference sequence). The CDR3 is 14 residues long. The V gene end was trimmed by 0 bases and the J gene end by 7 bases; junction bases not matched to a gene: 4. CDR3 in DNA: TGTGCCAGTAGTATAGAGCAGGGGGCCGGTGAAGCTTTCTTT. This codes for CASSIEQGAGEAFF.

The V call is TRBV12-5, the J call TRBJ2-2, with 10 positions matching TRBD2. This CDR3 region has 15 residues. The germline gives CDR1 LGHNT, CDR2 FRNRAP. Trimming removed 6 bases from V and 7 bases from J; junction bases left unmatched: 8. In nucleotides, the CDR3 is TGTGCTAGTGGGCCTAGCGGGAGATTAAACGGGGAGCTGTTTTTT. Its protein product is CASGPSGRLNGELFF.

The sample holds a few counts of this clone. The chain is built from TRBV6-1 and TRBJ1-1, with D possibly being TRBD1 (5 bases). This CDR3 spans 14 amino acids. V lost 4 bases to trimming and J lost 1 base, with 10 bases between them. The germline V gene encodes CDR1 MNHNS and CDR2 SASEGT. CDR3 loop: CASSVEGTNTEAFF. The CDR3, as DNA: TGTGCCAGCAGTGTGGAGGGGACGAACACTGAAGCTTTCTTT.

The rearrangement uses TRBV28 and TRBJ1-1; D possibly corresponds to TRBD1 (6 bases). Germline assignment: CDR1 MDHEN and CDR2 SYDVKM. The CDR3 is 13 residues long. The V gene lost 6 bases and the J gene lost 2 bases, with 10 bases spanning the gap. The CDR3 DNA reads TGTGCCAGCAGACAGACAGGAAACACTGAAGCTTTCTTT. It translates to CASRQTGNTEAFF.

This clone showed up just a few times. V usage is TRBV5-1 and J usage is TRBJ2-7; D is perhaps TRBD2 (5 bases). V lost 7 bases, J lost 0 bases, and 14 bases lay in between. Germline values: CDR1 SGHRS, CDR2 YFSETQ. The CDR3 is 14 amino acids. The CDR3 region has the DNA TGCGCCAGCGCAGTGGAGGCGGCCTCCTACGAGCAGTACTTC. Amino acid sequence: CASAVEAASYEQYF.

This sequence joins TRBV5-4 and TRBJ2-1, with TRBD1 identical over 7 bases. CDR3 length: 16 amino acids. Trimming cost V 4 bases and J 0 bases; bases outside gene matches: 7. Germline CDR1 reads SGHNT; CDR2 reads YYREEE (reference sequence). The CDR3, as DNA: TGTGCCAGCAGCCGACAGGGCCCGGGCTCCTACAATGAGCAGTTCTTC. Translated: CASSRQGPGSYNEQFF.

The CDR3 is CASVQDMKNTEAFF. The CDR3 DNA sequence: TGTGCCAGCGTACAGGACATGAAGAACACTGAAGCTTTCTTT. The V and J genes are TRBV6-5 and TRBJ1-1, with TRBD1 as a possible D gene (5 bases). CDR1 MNHEY and CDR2 SVGAGI come from the germline V gene. Trimming pared 8 bases from V and 1 base from J, leaving 14 bases between. CDR3 length: 14 amino acids.

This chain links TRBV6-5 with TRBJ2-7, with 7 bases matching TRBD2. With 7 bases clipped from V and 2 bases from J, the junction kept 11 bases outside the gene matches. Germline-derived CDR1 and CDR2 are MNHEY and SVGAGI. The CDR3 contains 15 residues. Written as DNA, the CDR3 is TGTGCCAGCAACTCCCCGCGGGGGATGGCCTACGAGCAGTACTTC. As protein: CASNSPRGMAYEQYF.

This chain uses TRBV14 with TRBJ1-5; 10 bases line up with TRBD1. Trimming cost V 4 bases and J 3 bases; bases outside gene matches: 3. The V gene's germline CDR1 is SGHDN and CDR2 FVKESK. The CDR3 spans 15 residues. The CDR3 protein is CASSPGQGFNQPQHF. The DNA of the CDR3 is TGTGCCAGCAGCCCGGGACAGGGGTTCAATCAGCCCCAGCATTTT.

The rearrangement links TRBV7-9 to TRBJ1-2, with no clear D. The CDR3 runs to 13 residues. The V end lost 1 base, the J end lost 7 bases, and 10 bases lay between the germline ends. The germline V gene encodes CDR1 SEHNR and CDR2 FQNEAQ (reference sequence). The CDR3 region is CASSLGAASGYTF. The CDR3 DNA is TGTGCCAGCAGCTTAGGGGCAGCCTCTGGCTACACCTTC.

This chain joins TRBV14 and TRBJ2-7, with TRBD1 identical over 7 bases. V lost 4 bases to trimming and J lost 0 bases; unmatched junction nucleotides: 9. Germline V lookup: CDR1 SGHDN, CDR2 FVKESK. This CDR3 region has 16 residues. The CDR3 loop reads CASSRSPGQNSYEQYF. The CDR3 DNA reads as TGTGCCAGCAGCCGCTCCCCGGGACAGAACTCCTACGAGCAGTACTTC.

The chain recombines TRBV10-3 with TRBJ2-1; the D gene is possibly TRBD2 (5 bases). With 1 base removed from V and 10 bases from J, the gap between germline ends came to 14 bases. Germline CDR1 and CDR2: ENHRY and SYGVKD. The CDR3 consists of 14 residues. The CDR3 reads CAISEFPNGGEQFF. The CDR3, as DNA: TGTGCCATCAGTGAGTTTCCAAATGGAGGCGAGCAGTTCTTC.

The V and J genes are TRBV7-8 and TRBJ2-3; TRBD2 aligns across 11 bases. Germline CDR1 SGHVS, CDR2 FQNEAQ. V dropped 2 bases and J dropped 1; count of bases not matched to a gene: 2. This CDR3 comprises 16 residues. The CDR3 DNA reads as TGTGCCAGCAGCTTAATGACTAGCGGGGGCACAGATACGCAGTATTTT. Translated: CASSLMTSGGTDTQYF.

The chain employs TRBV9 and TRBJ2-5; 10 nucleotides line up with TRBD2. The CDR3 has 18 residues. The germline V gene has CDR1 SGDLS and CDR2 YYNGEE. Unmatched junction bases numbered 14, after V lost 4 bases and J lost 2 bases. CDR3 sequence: CASSPRSLAGVKQETQYF. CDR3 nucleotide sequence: TGTGCCAGCAGCCCCCGTTCGCTAGCGGGGGTGAAACAAGAGACCCAGTACTTC.

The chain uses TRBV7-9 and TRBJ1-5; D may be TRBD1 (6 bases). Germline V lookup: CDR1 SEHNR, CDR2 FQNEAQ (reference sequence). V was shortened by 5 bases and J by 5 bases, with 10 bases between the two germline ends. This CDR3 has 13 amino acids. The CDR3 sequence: CASSLQGYQPQHF. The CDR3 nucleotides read TGTGCCAGCAGCCTGCAGGGGTATCAGCCCCAGCATTTT.

CDR3 sequence (DNA): TGTGCCAGTAGTATCCCCATAAGCGGGAGTAATGAGCAGTTCTTC. Its protein is CASSIPISGSNEQFF. This chain joins TRBV19 and TRBJ2-1, with 8 bases lining up with TRBD2. There are 15 residues in the CDR3. CDR1 is LNHDA, CDR2 SQIVND, per germline (reference sequence). V dropped 3 bases and J dropped 7; count of bases not matched to a gene: 8.

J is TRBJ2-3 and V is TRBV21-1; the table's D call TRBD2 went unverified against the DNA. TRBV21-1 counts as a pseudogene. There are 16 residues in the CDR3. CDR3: CASSTPLAGVADTQYF. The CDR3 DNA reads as TGTGCCAGCAGCACCCCACTAGCGGGAGTCGCGGATACGCAGTATTTT.

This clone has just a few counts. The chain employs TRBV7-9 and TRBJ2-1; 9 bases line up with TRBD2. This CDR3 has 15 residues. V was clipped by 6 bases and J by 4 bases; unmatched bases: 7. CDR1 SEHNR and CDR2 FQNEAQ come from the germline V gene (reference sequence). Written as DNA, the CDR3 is TGTGCCAGCAGGGGACTAGCCGATCAATACAATGAGCAGTTCTTC. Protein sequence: CASRGLADQYNEQFF.

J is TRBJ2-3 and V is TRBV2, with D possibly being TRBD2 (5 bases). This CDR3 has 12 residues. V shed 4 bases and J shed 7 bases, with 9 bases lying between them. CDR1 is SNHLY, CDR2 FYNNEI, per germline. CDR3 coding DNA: TGTGCCAGCAGTGGGAGGTTTAATACGCAGTATTTT. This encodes CASSGRFNTQYF.

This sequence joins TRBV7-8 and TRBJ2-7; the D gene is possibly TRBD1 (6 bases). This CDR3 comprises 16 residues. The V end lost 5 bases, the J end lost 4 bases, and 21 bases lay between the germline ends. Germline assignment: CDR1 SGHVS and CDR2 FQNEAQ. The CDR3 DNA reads TGTGCCAGCAGCAAAGGACAGTTAGGTTCGGGGTACGAGCAGTACTTC. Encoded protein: CASSKGQLGSGYEQYF.

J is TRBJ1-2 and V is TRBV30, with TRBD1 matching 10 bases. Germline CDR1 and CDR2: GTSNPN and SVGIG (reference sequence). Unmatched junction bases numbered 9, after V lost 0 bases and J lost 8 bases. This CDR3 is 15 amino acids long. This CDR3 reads CAWSVETGGSKGYTF. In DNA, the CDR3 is TGTGCCTGGAGTGTAGAGACAGGGGGCTCAAAAGGCTACACCTTC.